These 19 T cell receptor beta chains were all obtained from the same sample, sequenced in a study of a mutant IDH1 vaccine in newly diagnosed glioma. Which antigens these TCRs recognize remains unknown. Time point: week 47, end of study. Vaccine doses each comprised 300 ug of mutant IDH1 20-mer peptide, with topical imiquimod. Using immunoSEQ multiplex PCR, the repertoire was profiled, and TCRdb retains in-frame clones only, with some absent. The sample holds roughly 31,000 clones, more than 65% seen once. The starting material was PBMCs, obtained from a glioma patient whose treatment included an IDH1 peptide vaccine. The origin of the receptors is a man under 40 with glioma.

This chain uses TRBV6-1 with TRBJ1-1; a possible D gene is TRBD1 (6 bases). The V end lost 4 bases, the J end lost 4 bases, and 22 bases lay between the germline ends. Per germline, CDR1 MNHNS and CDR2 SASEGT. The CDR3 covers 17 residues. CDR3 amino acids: CASSAGVGTTGGTEAFF. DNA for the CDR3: TGTGCCAGCAGTGCAGGGGTGGGAACGACCGGAGGCACTGAAGCTTTCTTT.

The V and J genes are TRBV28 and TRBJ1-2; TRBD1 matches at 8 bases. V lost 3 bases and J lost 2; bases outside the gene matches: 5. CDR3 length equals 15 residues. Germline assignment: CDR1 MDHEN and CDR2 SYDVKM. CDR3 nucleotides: TGTGCCAGCAGTTTGTCTGGACAGGGAAACTATGGCTACACCTTC. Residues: CASSLSGQGNYGYTF.

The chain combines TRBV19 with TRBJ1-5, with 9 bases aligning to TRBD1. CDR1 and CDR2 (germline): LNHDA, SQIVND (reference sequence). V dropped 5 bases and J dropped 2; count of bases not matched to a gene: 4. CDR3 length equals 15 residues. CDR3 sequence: CASSGRDRGNQPQHF. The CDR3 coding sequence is TGTGCCAGTAGTGGCCGGGACAGGGGCAATCAGCCCCAGCATTTT.

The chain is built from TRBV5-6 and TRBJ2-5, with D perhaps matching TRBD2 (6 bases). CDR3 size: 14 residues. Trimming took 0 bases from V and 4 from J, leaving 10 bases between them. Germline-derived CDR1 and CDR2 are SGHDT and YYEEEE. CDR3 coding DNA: TGTGCCAGCAGCTTGGCCTCGGGAGTAGAGACCCAGTACTTC. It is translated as CASSLASGVETQYF.

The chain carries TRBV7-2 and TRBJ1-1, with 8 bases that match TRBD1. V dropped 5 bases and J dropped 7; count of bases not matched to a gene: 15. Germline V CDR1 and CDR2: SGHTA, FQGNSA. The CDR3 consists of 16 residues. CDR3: CASSPDRVTPILEAFF. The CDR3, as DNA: TGTGCCAGCAGCCCGGACAGGGTCACTCCTATTCTTGAAGCTTTCTTT.

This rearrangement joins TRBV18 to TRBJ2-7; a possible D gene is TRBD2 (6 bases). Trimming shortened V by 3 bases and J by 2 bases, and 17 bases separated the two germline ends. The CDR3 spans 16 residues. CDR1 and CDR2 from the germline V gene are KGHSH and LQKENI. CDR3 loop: CASSPTRLASTYEQYF. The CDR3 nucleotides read TGTGCCAGCTCACCCACTCGGCTAGCGTCGACCTACGAGCAGTACTTC.

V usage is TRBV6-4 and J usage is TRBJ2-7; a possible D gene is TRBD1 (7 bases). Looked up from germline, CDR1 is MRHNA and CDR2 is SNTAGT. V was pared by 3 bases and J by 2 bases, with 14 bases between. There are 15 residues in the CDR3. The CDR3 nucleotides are TGTGCCAGCAGTGAAAGGGGGGACAGCCCCTACGAGCAGTACTTC. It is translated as CASSERGDSPYEQYF.

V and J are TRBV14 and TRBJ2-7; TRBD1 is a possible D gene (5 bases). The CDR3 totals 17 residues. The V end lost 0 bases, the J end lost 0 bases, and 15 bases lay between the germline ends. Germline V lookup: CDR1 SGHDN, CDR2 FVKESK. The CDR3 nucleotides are TGTGCCAGCAGCCAAGATCGATGGACACAGAGCTCCTACGAGCAGTACTTC. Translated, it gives CASSQDRWTQSSYEQYF.

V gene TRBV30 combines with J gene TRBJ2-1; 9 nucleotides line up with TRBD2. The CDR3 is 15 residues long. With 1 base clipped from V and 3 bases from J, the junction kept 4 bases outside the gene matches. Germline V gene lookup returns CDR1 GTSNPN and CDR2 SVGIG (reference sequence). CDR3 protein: CAWSALAGSYNEQFF. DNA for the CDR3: TGTGCCTGGAGTGCCCTAGCGGGGAGCTACAATGAGCAGTTCTTC. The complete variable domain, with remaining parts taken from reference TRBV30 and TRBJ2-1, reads SQTIHQWPATLVQPVGSPLSLECTVEGTSNPNLYWYRQAAGRGLQLLFYSVGIGQISSEVPQNLSASRPQDRQFILSSKKLLLSDSGFYLCAWSALAGSYNEQFFGPGTRLTVL.

The DNA for the CDR3 is TGTGCCAGCAGTGCAATTCCTTTCAAGGTTCAGCGGGGGGGCTTAGAGACCCAGTACTTC. This encodes CASSAIPFKVQRGGLETQYF. The chain has TRBV6-1 and TRBJ2-5; 10 bases align to TRBD2. Germline V gene data show CDR1 as MNHNS and CDR2 as SASEGT. This CDR3 has 20 amino acids. With V trimmed by 4 bases and J by 4 bases, 21 bases remained unmatched.

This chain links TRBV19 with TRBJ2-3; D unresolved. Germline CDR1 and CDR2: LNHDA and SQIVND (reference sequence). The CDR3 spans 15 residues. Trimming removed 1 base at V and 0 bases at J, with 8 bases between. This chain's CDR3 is CASSIAPGSTDTQYF. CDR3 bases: TGTGCCAGTAGTATAGCACCGGGTAGCACAGATACGCAGTATTTT.

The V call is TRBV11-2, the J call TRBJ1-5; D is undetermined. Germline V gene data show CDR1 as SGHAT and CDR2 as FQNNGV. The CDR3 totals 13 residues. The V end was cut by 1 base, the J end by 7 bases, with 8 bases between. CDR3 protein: CASSLGLSQPQHF. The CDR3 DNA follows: TGTGCCAGCAGCTTAGGGTTAAGCCAGCCCCAGCATTTT.

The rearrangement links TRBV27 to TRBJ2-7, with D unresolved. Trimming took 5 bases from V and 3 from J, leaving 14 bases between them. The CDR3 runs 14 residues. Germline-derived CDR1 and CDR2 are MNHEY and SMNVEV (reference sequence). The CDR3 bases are TGTGCCAGCAGTCCAATCAGTCGTTACTACGAGCAGTACTTC. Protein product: CASSPISRYYEQYF.

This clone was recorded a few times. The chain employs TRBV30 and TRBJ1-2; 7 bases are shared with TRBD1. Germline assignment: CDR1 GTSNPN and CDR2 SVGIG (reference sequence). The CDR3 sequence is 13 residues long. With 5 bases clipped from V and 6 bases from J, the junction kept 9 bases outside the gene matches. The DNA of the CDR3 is TGTGCCTGGCAGGGACAGTTTGGGCATGGCTACACCTTC. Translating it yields CAWQGQFGHGYTF.

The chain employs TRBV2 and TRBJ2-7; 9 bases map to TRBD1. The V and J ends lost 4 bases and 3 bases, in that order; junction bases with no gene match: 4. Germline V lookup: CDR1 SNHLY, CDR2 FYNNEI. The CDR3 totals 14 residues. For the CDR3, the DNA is TGTGCCAGCAGTGGCGGACAGGGGAACTACGAGCAGTACTTC. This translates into CASSGGQGNYEQYF. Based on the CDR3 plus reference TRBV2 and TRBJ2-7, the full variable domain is EPEVTQTPSHQVTQMGQEVILRCVPISNHLYFYWYRQILGQKVEFLVSFYNNEISEKSEIFDDQFSVERPDGSNFTLKIRSTKLEDSAMYFCASSGGQGNYEQYFGPGTRLTVT.

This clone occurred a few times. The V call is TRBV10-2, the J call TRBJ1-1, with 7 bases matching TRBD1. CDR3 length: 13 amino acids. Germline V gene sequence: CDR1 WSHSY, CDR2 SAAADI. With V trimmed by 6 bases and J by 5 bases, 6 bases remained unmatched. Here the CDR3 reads CASRTSGGTEAFF. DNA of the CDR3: TGCGCCAGCAGAACCTCAGGGGGAACTGAAGCTTTCTTT.

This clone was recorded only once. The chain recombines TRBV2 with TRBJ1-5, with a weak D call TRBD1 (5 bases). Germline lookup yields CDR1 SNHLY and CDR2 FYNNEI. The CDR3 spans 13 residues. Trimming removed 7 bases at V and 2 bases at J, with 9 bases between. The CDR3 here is CASKGQRNQPQHF. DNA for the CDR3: TGTGCCAGCAAGGGGCAGCGCAATCAGCCCCAGCATTTT.

CDR3 protein: CASSLLATNTEAFF. CDR3 nucleotide sequence: TGTGCCAGCAGCCTGCTCGCGACCAACACTGAAGCTTTCTTT. This chain uses TRBV4-2 with TRBJ1-1, with D uncertain. The V gene's germline CDR1 is LGHNA and CDR2 YNFKEQ. The CDR3 totals 14 residues. V lost 4 bases and J 2 bases, leaving 11 bases between the germline ends.

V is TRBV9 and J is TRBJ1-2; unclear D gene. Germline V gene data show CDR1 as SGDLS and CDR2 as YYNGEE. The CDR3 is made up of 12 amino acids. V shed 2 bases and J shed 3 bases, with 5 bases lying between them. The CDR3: CASSVRDYGYTF. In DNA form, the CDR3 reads TGTGCCAGCAGCGTGAGGGACTATGGCTACACCTTC.